This T cell receptor (beta chain) is drawn from a study of identical twins. TCRdb ran MiXCR on the 5' RACE reads and lists one entry per CDR3 protein. The table has roughly 470,000 distinct CDR3 sequences, roughly an eighth seen once. Everyone who donated was a healthy Caucasian. J was trimmed by 0 bases and V by 4 bases; bases with no gene match: 6. The CDR3 consists of 16 residues. The sample holds a few counts of this clonotype. This same sample was also taken into another study, of yellow fever vaccine responses in identical twins.

The chain recombines TRBV12-3 or TRBV12-4 with TRBJ2-3, with TRBD1 matching over 8 bases. This clonotype originated in a woman between 18 and 29 years old in good health. Material: CD4+ T cells sorted from blood. DNA of the CDR3: TGTGCCAGCAGTTATTGGACAGGGAGTAGCACAGATACGCAGTATTTT. It is translated as CASSYWTGSSTDTQYF.